Below, one T cell receptor beta chain is given with its context. The sample comes from a study of shared T cell receptors in the human thymus. Assay: immunoSEQ multiplex PCR; the TCRdb copy retains only in-frame clones and omits some. The data show about 660,000 clones, with around 87% seen just once and over 0.008% held by the top ten. The CDR3 runs to 19 residues. Deletions cut 1 base from V and 1 base from J, with 17 bases between. Germline V CDR1 and CDR2: SGHDN, FVKESK. These data were also filed under a second study, of human thymus T cells. That work states: The thymus tissue came from resections taken during corrective heart surgery. Thymic and blood repertoires seemed to favor certain V and J genes. Unrelated individuals were reported by related research to share highly overlapping thymic repertoires.

Sequenced material: thymocytes. The rearrangement joins TRBV14 to TRBJ2-6; possible D gene TRBD1, 6 bases. The source is a boy under two years old with a congenital heart defect. The CDR3 DNA reads TGTGCCAGCAGCCAAGGACAGGACAGAAGATCGTCTGGGGCCAACGTCCTGACTTTC. Its translation is CASSQGQDRRSSGANVLTF.